One and the same sample provided the 25 T cell receptor beta chains below, sequenced in a study of T cell responses to AZD1222 COVID-19 vaccine. Sequenced by immunoSEQ multiplex PCR; TCRdb stores in-frame clones only, minus some. In the table there are approximately 120,000 clones, around 92% of which are singletons. The source was peripheral blood, collected on day 0 of AZD1222 vaccination. The receptors shown here come from an adult in good health.

The chain employs TRBV4-2 and TRBJ2-3, with D unresolved. Germline CDR1 LGHNA, CDR2 YNFKEQ. The length of the CDR3 is 15 residues. Trimming took 4 bases from V and 0 from J, leaving 11 bases between them. The CDR3 reads CASSPGVPSTDTQYF. The CDR3, as DNA: TGTGCCAGCAGCCCTGGGGTTCCTAGCACAGATACGCAGTATTTT.

This sequence joins TRBV11-2 and TRBJ2-5; unclear D gene. V was pared by 5 bases and J by 2 bases, with 3 bases between. The CDR3 is made up of 11 amino acids. The V gene's germline CDR1 is SGHAT and CDR2 FQNNGV. The CDR3 region has the DNA TGTGCCAGCAGCCTACAAGAGACCCAGTACTTC. This encodes CASSLQETQYF.

This rearrangement joins TRBV19 to TRBJ1-6; D gene ambiguous. V was trimmed by 3 bases and J by 9 bases, leaving 15 bases between them. Germline CDR1 LNHDA, CDR2 SQIVND (reference sequence). This CDR3 contains 15 residues. This CDR3 is CASSIGFGRVSPLHF. CDR3 bases: TGTGCCAGTAGTATTGGGTTCGGTCGAGTTTCACCCCTCCACTTT.

V gene TRBV6-5 combines with J gene TRBJ1-1; tentatively, D is TRBD1 (6 bases). The germline gives CDR1 MNHEY, CDR2 SVGAGI. V shed 11 bases and J shed 2 bases, with 21 bases lying between them. CDR3 size: 15 residues. The CDR3: CAGGTPYDLNTEAFF. The CDR3 bases are TGTGCCGGCGGGACACCATACGACCTTAACACTGAAGCTTTCTTT.

CDR3 in amino acids: CASSRAGVGANTGELFF. CDR3 coding DNA: TGTGCCAGCAGCCGAGCGGGTGTGGGGGCGAACACCGGGGAGCTGTTTTTT. This rearrangement joins TRBV5-4 to TRBJ2-2; D is perhaps TRBD2 (6 bases). The length of the CDR3 is 17 residues. The germline V gene encodes CDR1 SGHNT and CDR2 YYREEE (reference sequence). V was trimmed by 4 bases and J by 0 bases, leaving 16 bases between them.

The rearrangement joins TRBV15 to TRBJ1-6; 9 nucleotides line up with TRBD1. V gave up 6 bases and J gave up 4 bases; unmatched junction bases: 4. The CDR3 is made up of 15 amino acids. CDR1 and CDR2 from the germline V gene are LNHNV and YYDKDF (reference sequence). CDR3 nucleotide sequence: TGTGCCACCAGAGAACAGGGGGCTTATAATTCACCCCTCCACTTT. Translation gives CATREQGAYNSPLHF.

The J gene is TRBJ2-2, the V gene TRBV5-5; D gene uncertain. This CDR3 spans 13 amino acids. Germline values: CDR1 SGHKS, CDR2 YYEKEE (reference sequence). The V end lost 2 bases, the J end lost 3 bases, and 5 bases lay between the germline ends. CDR3 sequence (DNA): TGTGCCAGCAGCTTATGGGACACCGGGGAGCTGTTTTTT. Amino acid sequence: CASSLWDTGELFF.

This rearrangement joins TRBV27 to TRBJ2-7, with 14 positions matching TRBD2. The germline V gene encodes CDR1 MNHEY and CDR2 SMNVEV (reference sequence). The CDR3 is 15 residues long. With 6 bases clipped from V and 5 bases from J, the junction kept 6 bases outside the gene matches. CDR3 bases: TGTGCCAGCAGCCAGACTAGCGGGAGGGTCGACGAGCAGTACTTC. As protein: CASSQTSGRVDEQYF.

The chain joins TRBV12-3 or TRBV12-4 to TRBJ2-5, with unresolved D. This CDR3 is 13 amino acids long. Trimming pared 3 bases from V and 0 bases from J, leaving 5 bases between. CDR3 protein: CASSFGDQETQYF. In DNA, the CDR3 is TGTGCCAGCAGTTTCGGTGACCAAGAGACCCAGTACTTC.

V is TRBV4-1 and J is TRBJ2-6; D gene unclear. Per the germline V gene, CDR1 is MGHRA and CDR2 is YSYEKL. Trimming pared 0 bases from V and 0 bases from J, leaving 3 bases between. The CDR3 has 15 residues. The CDR3 loop reads CASSQEASGANVLTF. CDR3 nucleotides: TGCGCCAGCAGCCAAGAGGCCTCTGGGGCCAACGTCCTGACTTTC.

The V gene is TRBV7-9, the J gene TRBJ2-7; either TRBD1 or TRBD2 may fit D (5 bases each). The CDR3 totals 14 residues. The V gene lost 5 bases and the J gene lost 3 bases, with 14 bases spanning the gap. Germline V gives CDR1 SEHNR, CDR2 FQNEAQ (reference sequence). CDR3 bases: TGTGCCAGCAGCCGTTGGGACCAGGGCTACGAGCAGTACTTC. This codes for CASSRWDQGYEQYF.

This chain joins TRBV20-1 and TRBJ2-7; D gene ambiguous. The CDR3 consists of 13 residues. V was pared by 3 bases and J by 0 bases, with 9 bases between. Germline V lookup: CDR1 DFQATT, CDR2 SNEGSKA (reference sequence). In nucleotides, the CDR3 is TGCAGTGCTAGTACACTTAGCTCCTACGAGCAGTACTTC. Translated, it gives CSASTLSSYEQYF.

The chain has TRBV2 and TRBJ2-5; the match to TRBD2 covers 13 bases. V trimming: 5 bases; J trimming: 5 bases; junction bases outside the gene matches: 5. This CDR3 contains 15 residues. Germline lookup yields CDR1 SNHLY and CDR2 FYNNEI. The CDR3 sequence is CASSSGLAGAETQYF. The CDR3 nucleotides read TGTGCCAGCAGTTCCGGACTAGCGGGAGCGGAGACCCAGTACTTC.

V usage is TRBV19 and J usage is TRBJ2-3; D remains unclear. The CDR3 length is 14 residues. CDR1 is LNHDA and CDR2 is SQIVND in the germline V gene (reference sequence). V was cut by 1 base and J by 0 bases, with 5 bases left in between. This chain's CDR3 is CASSIVPSTDTQYF. The CDR3 bases are TGTGCCAGTAGTATAGTCCCCAGCACAGATACGCAGTATTTT.

This chain links TRBV2 with TRBJ1-2, with D possibly being TRBD1 (6 bases). CDR1 and CDR2 (germline): SNHLY, FYNNEI. With 5 bases removed from V and 3 bases from J, the gap between germline ends came to 25 bases. The CDR3 runs to 18 residues. This chain's CDR3 is CASSRLASGQGRHYGYTF. The CDR3 region has the DNA TGTGCCAGCAGTCGACTCGCCTCGGGGCAGGGGAGGCACTATGGCTACACCTTC.

The V gene is TRBV19, the J gene TRBJ1-1; 7 bases are shared with TRBD1. The CDR3 extends over 16 amino acids. Germline V gives CDR1 LNHDA, CDR2 SQIVND (reference sequence). The V gene end was trimmed by 10 bases and the J gene end by 0 bases; junction bases not matched to a gene: 14. The CDR3 nucleotides read TGTGCCACGTCAAGGGGGCGCAGGGCTCTGAACACTGAAGCTTTCTTT. This translates into CATSRGRRALNTEAFF.

The chain has TRBV18 and TRBJ2-1, with 15 bases identical to TRBD2. The length of the CDR3 is 17 residues. Looked up from germline, CDR1 is KGHSH and CDR2 is LQKENI. The V gene end was trimmed by 3 bases and the J gene end by 4 bases; junction bases not matched to a gene: 4. This CDR3 is CASSPGLAGGGYNEQFF. The CDR3 nucleotides are TGTGCCAGCTCACCCGGACTAGCGGGAGGGGGATACAATGAGCAGTTCTTC.

This chain connects TRBV12-3 or TRBV12-4 to TRBJ1-1, with D possibly TRBD1 on 6 matching bases. This CDR3 has 13 residues. V was cut by 4 bases and J by 5 bases, with 11 bases left in between. The CDR3 nucleotides read TGTGCCAGCAGTTACAGGGTGCAGACTGAAGCTTTCTTT. Translating it yields CASSYRVQTEAFF.

The rearrangement links TRBV12-3 or TRBV12-4 to TRBJ1-5; possible D gene TRBD1, 5 bases. The V end lost 6 bases, the J end lost 5 bases, and 11 bases lay between the germline ends. The CDR3 extends over 13 amino acids. The CDR3 DNA reads TGTGCCAGCAGGATAACCAGGGATCAGCCCCAGCATTTT. Residues: CASRITRDQPQHF.

The CDR3 DNA follows: TGTGCCAGCAGCTTCGGAGGGGGTGAAAAACTGTTTTTT. It codes for CASSFGGGEKLFF. V usage is TRBV5-5 and J usage is TRBJ1-4; maybe TRBD1 (6 bases). The CDR3 has 13 residues. Germline V CDR1 and CDR2: SGHKS, YYEKEE (reference sequence). The V gene lost 2 bases and the J gene lost 7 bases, with 9 bases spanning the gap.

This chain uses TRBV21-1 with TRBJ2-7; the tabulated D call, TRBD2, remains unverified against the DNA. TRBV21-1 constitutes a pseudogene. This CDR3 is 15 amino acids long. Here the CDR3 DNA reads TGTGCCAGCTTGGCCACCGGGACTCCCACCTACGAGCAGTACTTC. Translated: CASLATGTPTYEQYF.

The chain combines TRBV6-2 or TRBV6-3 with TRBJ2-1; 8 bases align to TRBD2. The ends lost 2 bases at V and 0 bases at J; junction bases unmatched: 12. The CDR3 is made up of 19 amino acids. Germline CDR1 and CDR2: MNHEY and SVGEGT. The chain's CDR3 is CASSYPLAGGPFSYNEQFF. The CDR3 bases are TGTGCCAGCAGTTACCCCCTAGCGGGTGGACCGTTCTCCTACAATGAGCAGTTCTTC.

This clone was recorded only once. The chain recombines TRBV28 with TRBJ1-5, with D uncertain. Deletions cut 7 bases from V and 6 bases from J, with 10 bases between. CDR1 MDHEN and CDR2 SYDVKM come from the germline V gene. CDR3 length: 12 amino acids. The CDR3 here is CASTPGVQPQHF. CDR3 nucleotides: TGTGCCAGCACCCCCGGGGTTCAGCCCCAGCATTTT.

The gene calls are TRBV2 and TRBJ2-2; D not resolved. Germline CDR1 and CDR2: SNHLY and FYNNEI. V was pared by 7 bases and J by 0 bases, with 9 bases between. This CDR3 region has 14 residues. The CDR3 here is CASIRQPNTGELFF. In nucleotides, the CDR3 is TGTGCCAGCATCCGGCAGCCGAACACCGGGGAGCTGTTTTTT.

This clone came up once. This chain links TRBV6-5 with TRBJ2-2, with 7 bases aligning to TRBD1. The germline CDR1 and CDR2 sequences are MNHEY and SVGAGI. V was clipped by 6 bases and J by 5 bases; unmatched bases: 9. The CDR3 covers 15 residues. The CDR3 DNA follows: TGTGCCAGCAGCCACAACCCGACAGGGACCGGGGAGCTGTTTTTT. The encoded protein is CASSHNPTGTGELFF.